This entry lists 3 T cell receptor beta chains sequenced from one sample in a study of T-cell reconstitution after alpha-beta-depleted transplantation in children. Library preparation (for TCRbeta) was performed with unique molecular identifiers. TCRdb used MiXCR to reprocess the PCR reads, holding one entry per CDR3 protein. This table has some 600,000 distinct CDR3 sequences, 10% to 15% appearing once. The sequencing used PBMCs, mostly from graft donor cells, collected 360 days after TCRalphabeta/CD19-depleted stem cell transplant. The source is a male patient between 5 and 17 years old who had a stem cell transplant for acute myeloid leukemia, so the T cells may come from the graft donor.

The V gene is TRBV20-1, the J gene TRBJ2-4; 9 nucleotides line up with TRBD1. The CDR3 is 12 amino acids. V lost 6 bases to trimming and J lost 8 bases; unmatched junction nucleotides: 5. Germline V gene lookup returns CDR1 DFQATT and CDR2 SNEGSKA (reference sequence). CDR3 loop: CSASTGGDIQYF. The CDR3 DNA reads as TGCAGTGCCTCGACAGGGGGGGACATTCAGTACTTC.

This clonotype was seen a handful of times. The chain uses TRBV4-3 and TRBJ2-2; possibly TRBD1 or TRBD2 for D (5 bases each). The CDR3 runs to 16 residues. CDR1 and CDR2 from the germline V gene are LGHNA and YSLEER. Deletions cut 0 bases from V and 6 bases from J, with 14 bases between. The CDR3 sequence is CASSQDRGASPGELFF. The CDR3 DNA is TGCGCCAGCAGCCAAGATCGAGGGGCTAGCCCCGGGGAGCTGTTTTTT.

There are a few counts of this clonotype. The DNA of the CDR3 is TGTGCCAGCAGCGTAGTTGAGACCCAGTACTTC. Translated: CASSVVETQYF. This chain connects TRBV9 to TRBJ2-5; D call uncertain. Germline-derived CDR1 and CDR2 are SGDLS and YYNGEE. This CDR3 has 11 amino acids. V was cut by 0 bases and J by 5 bases, with 2 bases left in between.